Included here is one T cell receptor beta chain sequence, with context. Autoimmune disease history or systemic immunosuppression excluded patients. This sample was included in a study of OX40 agonist ivuxolimab in advanced cancers. Looking at the study overall: Prior checkpoint blockade (anti-PD-1, anti-PD-L1 or anti-CTLA-4) was permitted; about 40% had it.

TCRdb keeps only in-frame clones here, not all; method: immunoSEQ multiplex PCR. The repertoire includes 23,000 or so clones, roughly 89% of them detected once, and around 16% sits in the top ten. This TCR was recovered from an adult with an advanced solid tumor such as melanoma, head and neck, liver or kidney cancer. The sequencing used CD4+ or CD8+ T cells sorted from blood, collected in a trial of the OX40 agonist ivuxolimab.

In DNA, the CDR3 is TGTGCCAGTAGTATACGCCTCGTACAGGGCGCCAAAAACATTCAGTACTTC. Protein product: CASSIRLVQGAKNIQYF. The rearrangement joins TRBV19 to TRBJ2-4; TRBD1 might be the D (6 bases). Germline-derived CDR1 and CDR2 are LNHDA and SQIVND (reference sequence). The length of the CDR3 is 17 residues. V was cut by 2 bases and J by 1 base, with 15 bases left in between.